This T cell receptor beta chain was captured by sequencing in a study of regulatory T cells in long-lasting Graves disease. Time point described: newly diagnosed GD, antithyroid drugs for less than 3 months. PBMCs were the source of the RNA used for TCR sequencing. CDR3-region Arm-PCR and iRepertoire HTBI primers produced the TCR beta libraries. A single record per CDR3 protein comes from TCRdb applying MiXCR to the multiplex PCR reads. The repertoire includes 350,000 to 500,000 distinct CDR3 sequences, 14% of them detected once, and approximately 19% sits in the top ten. There are a few counts of this clonotype. The ends lost 5 bases at V and 6 bases at J; junction bases unmatched: 7. The germline V gene encodes CDR1 MDHEN and CDR2 SYDVKM. CDR3 size: 14 residues. The same sample was also used in a study of T cells in Graves' hyperthyroidism and ophthalmopathy. Per that paper: These patients, aged 18 to 65, had recently diagnosed hyperthyroidism lasting under 2 months.

The source was peripheral blood mononuclear cells (PBMCs), collected at new diagnosis, from a patient treated with antithyroid drugs. This chain links TRBV28 with TRBJ2-1, with 7 bases identical to TRBD2. This TCR was sampled from a woman in her 50s with Graves disease. CDR3 DNA sequence: TGTGCCAGCAGTCCCAGCGGGATTGGCAATGAGCAGTTCTTC. It translates to CASSPSGIGNEQFF. Together with reference TRBV28 and TRBJ2-1, the CDR3 gives the full variable domain: DVKVTQSSRYLVKRTGEKVFLECVQDMDHENMFWYRQDPGLGLRLIYFSYDVKMKEKGDIPEGYSVSREKKERFSLILESASTNQTSMYLCASSPSGIGNEQFFGPGTRLTVL.